Listed below are T cell receptor beta chains from one sample, sequenced in a study of neoadjuvant nivolumab and ipilimumab in lung cancer. The repertoire was sequenced with immunoSEQ multiplex PCR; TCRdb's copy has only in-frame clones and lacks some. The sample includes over 3,000 clones, 88% seen only once; the top ten take approximately 4.5%. The source material was adjacent normal lung tissue, sampled after neoadjuvant nivolumab, alone or with ipilimumab, at or shortly before surgery. Every receptor here comes from an adult with non-small cell lung cancer. Both conserved end residues are part of each CDR3. The order of the fields is D gene, J gene, V gene, CDR3 DNA, CDR3 protein. A D gene is named only where the DNA matches it firmly.

-	TRBJ1-2	TRBV21-1	TGTGCCAGCAGTAGCAAAGAGGACACTCCGAAGTGGGGCTACACCTTC	CASSSKEDTPKWGYTF
-	TRBJ1-1	TRBV5-1	TGCGCCAGCAGCTTGGATTTTGGATCAGGGAACACTGAAGCTTTCTTT	CASSLDFGSGNTEAFF
-	TRBJ2-5	TRBV5-5	TGTGCCAGCAGCTGGGACGGGACCGGCAGCGAGACCCAGTACTTC	CASSWDGTGSETQYF
-	TRBJ2-7	TRBV12-5	TGTGCTAGTGGTCAAACCGGGACTGTAGTATACGAGCAGTACTTC	CASGQTGTVVYEQYF
-	TRBJ2-7	TRBV5-5	TGTGCCAGCAGCTTGAACAGAGCCTACGAGCAGTACTTC	CASSLNRAYEQYF
-	TRBJ1-4	TRBV5-1	TGCGCCAGCACCCAGGGTGTGGGCTTTAATGAAAAACTGTTTTTT	CASTQGVGFNEKLFF
-	TRBJ2-6	TRBV5-1	TGCGCCAGCAGCTTGGATCGGGGAGCTGGATCTGGGGCCAACGTCCTGACTTTC	CASSLDRGAGSGANVLTF
-	TRBJ1-3	TRBV6-5	TGTGCCAGCGTTGCTCCTGGAGGAAACACCATATATTTT	CASVAPGGNTIYF
-	TRBJ2-3	TRBV10-1	TGCGCCAACCAGGATACGCAGTATTTT	CANQDTQYF
-	TRBJ1-2	TRBV2	TGTGCCAGCGTGTTTTCGGACAGAAACTATGGCTACACCTTC	CASVFSDRNYGYTF
-	TRBJ2-1	TRBV18	TGTGCCAGCTCACAGGGTTCCTACAATGAGCAGTTCTTC	CASSQGSYNEQFF
-	TRBJ2-2	TRBV7-9	TGTGCCGGGAGGAGGGACATGGGCACCGGGGAGCTGTTTTTT	CAGRRDMGTGELFF
TRBD2	TRBJ2-6	TRBV7-7	TGTGCCAGCAGCCCCTTTACCGGACTAGCGGGAGTCCGAGGGGGAGGGGCCAACGTCCTGACTTTC	CASSPFTGLAGVRGGGANVLTF
TRBD2	TRBJ2-2	TRBV6-5	TGTGCCAGCAGCCGGGGACTAGCTTTTCCCGGGGAGCTGTTTTTT	CASSRGLAFPGELFF
TRBD2	TRBJ2-5	TRBV5-1	TGCGCCAGCAGCTTGGGCGGGAGTCTGGAGACCCAGTACTTC	CASSLGGSLETQYF
TRBD2	TRBJ2-1	TRBV5-5	TGTGCCAGCAGCTTGAAATGGCTAGCGGGGTCCTACAATGAGCAGTTCTTC	CASSLKWLAGSYNEQFF
-	TRBJ2-2	TRBV6-6	TGTGCCAGCCCAGATTCGAACACCGGGGAGCTGTTTTTT	CASPDSNTGELFF
TRBD1	TRBJ1-1	TRBV6-6	TGTGCCAGCAGAGATAGGAACGGACAGGGGCCCACTGAAGCTTTCTTT	CASRDRNGQGPTEAFF
TRBD2	TRBJ2-5	TRBV5-4	TGTGCCAGCAGGGCCGGGACCTCCGGGGGGGAGACCCAGTACTTC	CASRAGTSGGETQYF
-	TRBJ1-2	TRBV7-2	TGTGCCAGCAGATTAGCAGGCGGAAACTATGGCTACACCTTC	CASRLAGGNYGYTF
-	TRBJ1-2	TRBV4-1	TGCGCCAGCAGCCAAGGTCAGGGTGATGGCTACACCTTC	CASSQGQGDGYTF
-	TRBJ1-2	TRBV7-9	TGTGCCAGCAGCTTAGGCCAGCCCTATGGCTACACCTTC	CASSLGQPYGYTF
-	TRBJ1-2	TRBV28	TGTGCCAGCAGTTCCCCATTCTTAGGGGAGAGCGGCTACACCTTC	CASSSPFLGESGYTF
TRBD2	TRBJ2-2	TRBV25-1	TGTGCCACCTCAGGACTAGCGGCGATTGTCGGGGAGCTGTTTTTT	CATSGLAAIVGELFF
-	TRBJ2-7	TRBV10-2	TGCGCCACCAAGGACGGACCCTACGAGCAGTACTTC	CATKDGPYEQYF
-	TRBJ1-5	TRBV2	TGTGCCAGCAGCACAGGCTTGTGGCAGCCCCAGCATTTT	CASSTGLWQPQHF